These 17 T cell receptor beta chains share one sample of origin, sequenced in a study of human T cells and chemical hapten exposure. TCRdb reanalysed the RACE reads using MiXCR and keeps one entry per CDR3 protein. In the table there are tens of thousands of distinct CDR3 sequences, approximately 6.6% of which are singletons. Indicated time point: patch test 2, 6 weeks after DPC sensitization. Treatment in this sample: therapeutic diphenylcyclopropenone sensitization with weekly scalp DPC. The starting material was whole blood, obtained in connection with sensitization to the hapten diphenylcyclopropenone (DPC). These receptor sequences come from a woman in her twenties or thirties with alopecia areata. Some clones in this sample may be carry-over from other donors' samples.

This rearrangement joins TRBV18 to TRBJ2-3, with 9 bases lining up with TRBD2. The length of the CDR3 is 15 residues. Trimming removed 3 bases from V and 3 bases from J; junction bases left unmatched: 4. CDR1 KGHSH and CDR2 LQKENI come from the germline V gene. The CDR3 nucleotides read TGTGCCAGCTCACCGACGGGACTAGCAACAGATACGCAGTATTTT. Translated, it gives CASSPTGLATDTQYF.

V usage is TRBV6-5 and J usage is TRBJ2-7, with a tentative D call TRBD2 (5 bases). Trimming pared 0 bases from V and 1 base from J, leaving 16 bases between. The germline V gene has CDR1 MNHEY and CDR2 SVGAGI. This CDR3 is built from 17 residues. The CDR3, as DNA: TGTGCCAGCAGTTACTCGATAGGAGGACCACTTTCCTACGAGCAGTACTTC. It is translated as CASSYSIGGPLSYEQYF.

This clonotype was found many times. The chain employs TRBV3-1 and TRBJ2-5; D is ambiguous. With 8 bases removed from V and 5 bases from J, the gap between germline ends came to 15 bases. Per germline, CDR1 LGHDT and CDR2 YNNKEL (reference sequence). The CDR3 loop spans 13 amino acids. The CDR3 DNA is TGTGCCAGCGGATATTGGGCCGGGGAGACCCAGTACTTC. Translation: CASGYWAGETQYF.

This clonotype appeared many times. V gene TRBV7-9 combines with J gene TRBJ2-1; 9 nucleotides agree with TRBD1. J gave up 7 bases and V 4 bases, and 8 bases lay outside the gene matches. Germline V lookup: CDR1 SEHNR, CDR2 FQNEAQ (reference sequence). The CDR3 loop spans 15 amino acids. The CDR3 coding sequence is TGTGCCAGCAGCTCCCGGGACAGGGATGGGAATGAGCAGTTCTTC. Translated: CASSSRDRDGNEQFF. Combining the CDR3 with reference TRBV7-9 and TRBJ2-1 gives the whole variable domain DTGVSQNPRHKITKRGQNVTFRCDPISEHNRLYWYRQTLGQGPEFLTYFQNEAQLEKSRLLSDRFSAERPKGSFSTLEIQRTEQGDSAMYLCASSSRDRDGNEQFFGPGTRLTVL.

This clonotype was observed a handful of times. The CDR3: CAISTGSRGGNTIYF. CDR3 in DNA: TGTGCCATCAGTACCGGTTCCCGAGGGGGAAACACCATATATTTT. V gene TRBV10-3 combines with J gene TRBJ1-3; no reliable D call. In germline, CDR1 is ENHRY, CDR2 SYGVKD. V lost 5 bases, J lost 4 bases, and 15 bases lay in between. This CDR3 spans 15 amino acids.

This clonotype occurred many times. J is TRBJ2-4 and V is TRBV11-3, with 12 nucleotides matching TRBD1. V gave up 5 bases and J gave up 4 bases; unmatched junction bases: 6. Germline CDR1 is SGHNT and CDR2 is YENEEA. CDR3 length: 16 amino acids. CDR3 nucleotide sequence: TGTGCCAGCAGCAAAGGGACAGGGGGCGCAAAAAACATTCAGTACTTC. This gives the protein CASSKGTGGAKNIQYF. Based on the CDR3 plus reference TRBV11-3 and TRBJ2-4, the full variable domain is EAGVVQSPRYKIIEKKQPVAFWCNPISGHNTLYWYLQNLGQGPELLIRYENEEAVDDSQLPKDRFSAERLKGVDSTLKIQPAELGDSAVYLCASSKGTGGAKNIQYFGAGTRLSVL.

About this clonotype: One end of the junction does not line up with germline, which may come from a read error. The chain joins TRBV7-8 to TRBJ2-1, with 10 bases aligning to TRBD2. Germline V gene data show CDR1 as SGHVS and CDR2 as FQNEAQ. The CDR3 contains 16 residues. CDR3 loop: CASSVAGTSVINEQFF. Here the CDR3 DNA reads TGTGCCAGCAGCGTAGCTGGGACTAGCGTCATCAATGAGCAGTTCTTC.

This clonotype has ten or more counts. This chain connects TRBV3-1 to TRBJ2-1; D tentatively fits TRBD1 or TRBD2 (5 bases each). V was pared by 1 base and J by 2 bases, with 12 bases between. Per germline, CDR1 LGHDT and CDR2 YNNKEL (reference sequence). This CDR3 has 16 amino acids. In nucleotides, the CDR3 is TGTGCCAGCAGCCAAGGTACGGGGCCCCCCTACAATGAGCAGTTCTTC. Encoded protein: CASSQGTGPPYNEQFF.

The chain couples TRBV20-1 to TRBJ2-7; 8 bases line up with TRBD1. With V trimmed by 6 bases and J by 5 bases, 6 bases remained unmatched. CDR3 length: 12 residues. CDR1 and CDR2 from the germline V gene are DFQATT and SNEGSKA (reference sequence). Written as DNA, the CDR3 is TGCAGTGCAAGGACAGGGTTCCACGAGCAGTACTTC. Translation: CSARTGFHEQYF.

The chain is built from TRBV2 and TRBJ1-5; D remains ambiguous. Germline CDR1 SNHLY, CDR2 FYNNEI. This CDR3 has 14 amino acids. V shed 7 bases and J shed 3 bases, with 13 bases lying between them. In nucleotides, the CDR3 is TGTGCCAGCACCGATGAACAGTCCAATCAGCCCCAGCATTTT. Its protein product is CASTDEQSNQPQHF.

At least ten counts were recorded for this clonotype. V is TRBV19 and J is TRBJ2-1, with a possible D match to TRBD1 (6 bases). Trimming took off 4 bases at V and 6 bases at J, with 16 bases between the two ends. Germline V lookup: CDR1 LNHDA, CDR2 SQIVND (reference sequence). The CDR3 extends over 15 amino acids. The CDR3 DNA is TGTGCCAGTAGTAAGGACAGTTGGTGGGGCAATGAGCAGTTCTTC. Its protein product is CASSKDSWWGNEQFF. Filled out from reference TRBV19 and TRBJ2-1, the complete variable domain reads DGGITQSPKYLFRKEGQNVTLSCEQNLNHDAMYWYRQDPGQGLRLIYYSQIVNDFQKGDIAEGYSVSREKKESFPLTVTSAQKNPTAFYLCASSKDSWWGNEQFFGPGTRLTVL.

This clonotype showed up just a few times. The chain employs TRBV7-8 and TRBJ2-7, with TRBD1 matching 9 bases. The CDR3 sequence is 16 residues long. The germline CDR1 and CDR2 sequences are SGHVS and FQNEAQ. Trimming cost V 3 bases and J 5 bases; bases outside gene matches: 11. CDR3 sequence (DNA): TGTGCCAGCAGCTTCGAAGGTCTGACAGGGGGGAACGAGCAGTACTTC. Its translation: CASSFEGLTGGNEQYF.

This clonotype occurred a few times. The chain links TRBV5-5 to TRBJ1-4; 8 bases are a match to TRBD1. Trimming took 0 bases from V and 7 from J; bases not matched to a gene: 11. The CDR3 has 17 residues. Looked up from germline, CDR1 is SGHKS and CDR2 is YYEKEE (reference sequence). The CDR3 protein is CASSLVGTGGRIEKLFF. The CDR3 DNA sequence: TGTGCCAGCAGCTTGGTCGGGACAGGCGGGAGGATTGAAAAACTGTTTTTT.

This clonotype has only a few counts. This chain links TRBV5-1 with TRBJ1-2, with 8 bases fitting TRBD1. This CDR3 is built from 14 residues. V gave up 0 bases and J gave up 4 bases; unmatched junction bases: 2. The germline gives CDR1 SGHRS, CDR2 YFSETQ. The CDR3 DNA reads as TGCGCCAGCAGCTTGGGACAGGGGACCTATGGCTACACCTTC. Translation gives CASSLGQGTYGYTF.

The table lists this clonotype with a few counts. J is TRBJ1-2 and V is TRBV3-1; D gene uncertain. The germline V gene encodes CDR1 LGHDT and CDR2 YNNKEL (reference sequence). Trimming removed 4 bases at V and 2 bases at J, with 17 bases between. The CDR3 consists of 16 residues. The CDR3 DNA follows: TGTGCCAGCAGCCCATCAAGGTACAGAGTAAACTATGGCTACACCTTC. It translates to CASSPSRYRVNYGYTF.

The sample holds a few counts of this clonotype. The chain combines TRBV6-5 with TRBJ1-3; weak D call: TRBD1 (5 bases). V was trimmed by 8 bases and J by 0 bases, leaving 11 bases between them. Germline V gene lookup returns CDR1 MNHEY and CDR2 SVGAGI. The length of the CDR3 is 14 residues. CDR3 in amino acids: CASSGLSSGNTIYF. The CDR3 DNA follows: TGTGCCAGCTCGGGGCTGAGCTCTGGAAACACCATATATTTT.

This clonotype was seen many times. The chain uses TRBV5-5 and TRBJ2-7; D is unclear. The CDR3 is made up of 13 amino acids. The germline gives CDR1 SGHKS, CDR2 YYEKEE (reference sequence). V was clipped by 0 bases and J by 7 bases, with 11 bases between them. For the CDR3, the DNA is TGTGCCAGCAGCTTGGGGAACTTCATGGAGCAGTACTTC. Its protein product is CASSLGNFMEQYF.